Listed below are T cell receptor beta chains from one sample, sequenced in a study of OX40 agonist ivuxolimab in advanced cancers. Profiled with immunoSEQ multiplex PCR; TCRdb holds only in-frame clones, not every one. The repertoire holds about 45,000 clones, with 84% as singletons. Sequenced here: CD4+ or CD8+ T cells sorted from blood, sampled in a trial of the OX40 agonist ivuxolimab. The receptors derive from an adult with an advanced solid tumor such as melanoma, head and neck, liver or kidney cancer. The CDR3 runs from the conserved cysteine through the conserved F or W. D genes are given only for firm matches. Clone size is given for some rows only: seen once, a few or many times, or a class if the clone is expanded.

j_gene	abundance	v_gene	d_gene	CDR3aa	CDR3nt
TRBJ2-7	NA	TRBV11-2	TRBD2	CASSLSGETYEQYF	TGTGCCAGCAGCCTTAGCGGGGAAACCTACGAGCAGTACTTC
TRBJ2-7	NA	TRBV19	NA	CASSSGSSEQYF	TGTGCCAGTAGTTCCGGGTCGAGCGAGCAGTACTTC
TRBJ1-1	NA	TRBV5-8	NA	CASSFQHTEAFF	TGTGCCAGCAGCTTCCAACACACTGAAGCTTTCTTT
TRBJ2-7	NA	TRBV6-1	NA	CASNRPEAGAQKYF	TGTGCCAGCAACAGGCCCGAGGCCGGGGCACAAAAGTACTTC
TRBJ2-7	NA	TRBV7-8	TRBD1	CASSSRTGSSYEQYF	TGTGCCAGCAGCTCCCGGACAGGGAGCTCCTACGAGCAGTACTTC
TRBJ1-5	NA	TRBV19	TRBD1	CASRDRGYQPQHF	TGTGCCAGTAGGGACAGGGGATACCAGCCCCAGCATTTT
TRBJ1-2	once	TRBV6-4	TRBD1	CASSRDRLDRGYTF	TGTGCCAGCAGCCGGGACAGATTGGATCGGGGCTACACCTTC
TRBJ2-4	NA	TRBV4-3	NA	CASSQDLQDIQYF	TGCGCCAGCAGCCAAGATCTCCAGGACATTCAGTACTTC
TRBJ2-3	NA	TRBV28	TRBD2	CASWTSGSTDTQYF	TGTGCCAGCTGGACTAGCGGAAGCACAGATACGCAGTATTTT
TRBJ2-2	NA	TRBV27	NA	CASRSSWTANTGELFF	TGTGCCAGCAGGAGCTCCTGGACAGCGAACACCGGGGAGCTGTTTTTT
TRBJ2-7	NA	TRBV7-2	NA	CASSSRLVSPPYEQYF	TGTGCCAGCAGCTCCCGGCTGGTAAGTCCCCCCTACGAGCAGTACTTC
TRBJ2-5	NA	TRBV15	NA	CATSITGTERESLIETQYF	TGTGCCACCAGCATAACCGGGACAGAGCGGGAGTCATTAATAGAGACCCAGTACTTC
TRBJ1-2	NA	TRBV12-5	NA	CASGLGEGGHGYTF	TGTGCTAGTGGTTTGGGGGAGGGAGGGCATGGCTACACCTTC
TRBJ2-1	NA	TRBV6-1	TRBD1	CASSRKTGEGDEQFF	TGTGCCAGCAGTCGGAAGACAGGGGAAGGGGATGAGCAGTTCTTC
TRBJ2-2	NA	TRBV6-5	NA	CASSYVIPNTGELFF	TGTGCCAGCAGTTACGTCATCCCGAACACCGGGGAGCTGTTTTTT
TRBJ2-7	once	TRBV6-6	TRBD2	CASSERGLYF	TGTGCCAGCAGCGAGCGGGGGCTGTACTTC
TRBJ1-2	NA	TRBV29-1	NA	CSVEDRGGRYGYTF	TGCAGCGTTGAAGATCGCGGGGGAAGATATGGCTACACCTTC
TRBJ2-7	NA	TRBV7-9	TRBD1	CASSLGTGKTYEQYF	TGTGCCAGCAGCTTAGGGACAGGGAAGACCTACGAGCAGTACTTC
TRBJ2-1	few	TRBV6-5	TRBD2	CASSYKLAGGGEQFF	TGTGCCAGCAGTTACAAACTAGCGGGGGGAGGTGAGCAGTTCTTC
TRBJ2-7	NA	TRBV7-9	NA	CASSSFYEQYF	TGTGCCAGCAGCTCCTTCTACGAGCAGTACTTC
TRBJ1-2	once	TRBV7-8	NA	CASSPTGYGYTF	TGTGCCAGCAGCCCTACAGGGTATGGCTACACCTTC
TRBJ2-3	NA	TRBV9	NA	CASSVLVGGVGDTQYF	TGTGCCAGCAGCGTATTGGTGGGGGGCGTGGGGGATACGCAGTATTTT
TRBJ2-1	NA	TRBV5-1	TRBD1	CASSPGQPNPIF	TGCGCCAGCAGCCCGGGACAGCCTAACCCCATCTTC
TRBJ1-1	once	TRBV7-3	NA	CVSSPGGPSDTEAFF	TGTGTCAGCAGCCCCGGGGGGCCATCGGACACTGAAGCTTTCTTT